This entry concerns a single T cell receptor (beta chain). Its antigen remains unknown. Germline V CDR1 and CDR2: SGDLS, YYNGEE. V gave up 5 bases and J gave up 4 bases, with 13 bases separating them. The CDR3 has 13 amino acids. Produced via immunoSEQ multiplex PCR; TCRdb's table is partial and in-frame only. The sample lists 76,000 or so clones, 80% to 90% occurring once. With baseline, cycle 4 day 1, and cycle 7 day 1 as timepoints, blood was sampled. This record comes from a study of OX40 agonist ivuxolimab in advanced cancers. Study results and limitations: Relative to CD4+, CD8+ T cells held more expanded clones on average.

V and J are TRBV9 and TRBJ2-7; weak D call: TRBD1 (6 bases). Sequences were derived from CD4+ or CD8+ T cells sorted from blood, sampled in a trial of the OX40 agonist ivuxolimab. This receptor was obtained from an adult with an advanced solid tumor such as melanoma, head and neck, liver or kidney cancer. CDR3: CASSGPGEYEQYF. The CDR3 DNA follows: TGTGCCAGCAGTGGCCCAGGGGAATACGAGCAGTACTTC.